What follows are 23 T cell receptor beta chains derived from one specimen sequenced in a study of T cells in Graves' hyperthyroidism and ophthalmopathy. RNA transcripts yielded amplified TCR beta CDR3 regions. Initially, a first-round RT-PCR of the TCR CDR3 employed the HTBI primer set. TCRdb redid the calling of the multiplex PCR reads with MiXCR, one entry per CDR3 protein. The sample holds over 500,000 distinct CDR3 sequences, 40% to 50% seen once. Sequenced sample: peripheral blood or thyroid tissue (not recorded which). The receptors were sampled from an adult woman with Graves' disease, either hyperthyroidism or ophthalmopathy (not recorded which).

V and J are TRBV2 and TRBJ1-1; 7 bases are a match to TRBD1. After removal of 5 bases from V and 7 bases from J, the junction contained 7 bases not matched to a gene. Looked up from germline, CDR1 is SNHLY and CDR2 is FYNNEI. This CDR3 spans 13 amino acids. CDR3 nucleotides: TGTGCCAGCAGTAAAAGGGGACAGCATGAAGCTTTCTTT. Translated, it gives CASSKRGQHEAFF.

The V call is TRBV7-8, the J call TRBJ1-1; D uncertain. The CDR3 runs 13 residues. V gave up 7 bases and J gave up 1 base, with 10 bases separating them. Germline V gene sequence: CDR1 SGHVS, CDR2 FQNEAQ. The CDR3 DNA follows: TGTGCCAGCAACCTCAGTGGGAACACTGAAGCTTTCTTT. This codes for CASNLSGNTEAFF.

V and J are TRBV10-3 and TRBJ2-2; 11 nucleotides agree with TRBD1. The CDR3 consists of 15 residues. Germline CDR1 reads ENHRY; CDR2 reads SYGVKD. J was trimmed by 7 bases and V by 6 bases; bases with no gene match: 7. The CDR3 here is CAIRGGQGALGELFF. The CDR3 DNA sequence: TGTGCCATCAGGGGAGGACAGGGGGCCCTCGGGGAGCTGTTTTTT.

The chain combines TRBV28 with TRBJ1-5, with TRBD1 matching 7 bases. The germline CDR1 and CDR2 sequences are MDHEN and SYDVKM. The CDR3 totals 14 residues. V lost 3 bases to trimming and J lost 6 bases; unmatched junction nucleotides: 5. CDR3 nucleotide sequence: TGTGCCAGCAGTTTCCCAGGGGGTCTTCAGCCCCAGCATTTT. Residues: CASSFPGGLQPQHF.

J is TRBJ2-7 and V is TRBV7-9; D possibly corresponds to TRBD2 (6 bases). The CDR3 covers 17 residues. Germline V gene sequence: CDR1 SEHNR, CDR2 FQNEAQ (reference sequence). The ends were cut back, 4 bases at V and 2 bases at J, with 21 bases in the middle. CDR3 sequence reads: CASSSSLARGGTYEQYF. The CDR3 region has the DNA TGTGCCAGCAGCTCCTCCCTCGCGAGGGGAGGAACCTACGAGCAGTACTTC.

About this clonotype itself: This may arise from a read error, as a much more abundant clone is one base away. The J gene is TRBJ2-7, the V gene TRBV5-6; a possible D gene is TRBD1 (6 bases). V was trimmed by 4 bases and J by 8 bases, leaving 13 bases between them. This CDR3 has 12 amino acids. Germline CDR1 reads SGHDT; CDR2 reads YYEEEE. The CDR3 here is CASSVTGYKQYF. The CDR3 region has the DNA TGTGCCAGCAGCGTTACAGGGTACAAGCAGTACTTC.

This clonotype was seen only a few times. One end of the junction varies from germline; a read error may be responsible. The chain carries TRBV6-6 and TRBJ2-6; TRBD1 is a possible D gene (6 bases). There are 16 residues in the CDR3. The germline V gene encodes CDR1 MNHNY and CDR2 SVGAGI (reference sequence). CDR3 sequence reads: CAISAGGASGANVLTF. The DNA of the CDR3 is TGTGCCATCAGTGCTGGGGGCGCCTCTGGGGCCAACGTCCTGACTTTC.

This clonotype appeared once. V is TRBV29-1 and J is TRBJ1-3; D unclear. Germline values: CDR1 SQVTM, CDR2 ANQGSEA. The length of the CDR3 is 13 residues. V shed 6 bases and J shed 4 bases, with 13 bases lying between them. The CDR3 DNA is TGCAGCGTAACTGCTGGGGAAGGAAACACCATATATTTT. Protein product: CSVTAGEGNTIYF.

There are many counts of this clonotype. The chain links TRBV7-9 to TRBJ2-5, with 11 nucleotides matching TRBD1. J was trimmed by 5 bases and V by 5 bases; bases with no gene match: 10. The CDR3 is 16 residues long. Germline V gives CDR1 SEHNR, CDR2 FQNEAQ (reference sequence). The CDR3 here is CASSLRTGGSGETQYF. The CDR3, as DNA: TGTGCCAGCAGCCTTAGGACAGGGGGCTCAGGGGAGACCCAGTACTTC.

Many counts were recorded for this clonotype. The CDR3 nucleotides are TGTGCCAGCAGCCAGGGACAGGGGGCTGACGGCTACACCTTC. Translation gives CASSQGQGADGYTF. V gene TRBV7-3 combines with J gene TRBJ1-2, with 12 bases identical to TRBD1. The germline gives CDR1 SGHTA, CDR2 FQGTGA. CDR3 size: 14 residues. Trimming removed 5 bases from V and 8 bases from J; junction bases left unmatched: 6.

This clonotype was counted a single time. Its ends do not fully match the called genes, so a read error is possible. The chain recombines TRBV2 with TRBJ2-2; D is unclear. CDR1 and CDR2 (germline): SNHLY, FYNNEI. CDR3 length: 14 amino acids. The CDR3 is CASREAHRAGELFF. The CDR3 DNA follows: TGTGCCAGCAGGGAAGCGCATCGGGCTGGGGAGCTGTTTTTT.

V is TRBV29-1 and J is TRBJ1-4, with 8 bases lining up with TRBD1. Per the germline V gene, CDR1 is SQVTM and CDR2 is ANQGSEA. The V and J ends lost 6 bases and 8 bases, in that order; junction bases with no gene match: 8. This CDR3 contains 13 residues. The CDR3 sequence: CSVADRAGEKLFF. DNA of the CDR3: TGCAGCGTGGCGGACAGGGCCGGGGAAAAACTGTTTTTT.

This clonotype was detected many times. V and J are TRBV5-8 and TRBJ1-1; 7 bases are shared with TRBD1. Germline V gene sequence: CDR1 SGHTS, CDR2 YDEGEE. With V trimmed by 0 bases and J by 2 bases, 7 bases remained unmatched. The CDR3 consists of 16 residues. CDR3: CASSLERQGHNTEAFF. CDR3 sequence (DNA): TGTGCCAGCAGCTTGGAGCGACAGGGACATAACACTGAAGCTTTCTTT.

The V call is TRBV7-9, the J call TRBJ2-5; unclear D gene. The CDR3 spans 15 residues. Trimming pared 2 bases from V and 5 bases from J, leaving 15 bases between. CDR1 and CDR2 from the germline V gene are SEHNR and FQNEAQ (reference sequence). The CDR3 reads CASSLCLGGRETQYF. As DNA, the CDR3 is TGTGCCAGCAGCTTATGTCTAGGCGGCAGGGAGACCCAGTACTTC. Using reference TRBV7-9 and TRBJ2-5 for the parts outside the CDR3, the full variable domain is DTGVSQNPRHKITKRGQNVTFRCDPISEHNRLYWYRQTLGQGPEFLTYFQNEAQLEKSRLLSDRFSAERPKGSFSTLEIQRTEQGDSAMYLCASSLCLGGRETQYFGPGTRLLVL.

There are many counts of this clonotype. V gene TRBV20-1 combines with J gene TRBJ1-4; no definite D call. The CDR3 extends over 15 amino acids. Germline lookup yields CDR1 DFQATT and CDR2 SNEGSKA (reference sequence). V was shortened by 6 bases and J by 4 bases, with 18 bases between the two germline ends. The DNA for the CDR3 is TGCAGTGCCATATCTTTTGGGGAGGATAATGAAAAACTGTTTTTT. Translated, it gives CSAISFGEDNEKLFF.

This clonotype was recorded once. The gene calls are TRBV5-1 and TRBJ2-7; TRBD1 matches 7 bases. Per the germline V gene, CDR1 is SGHRS and CDR2 is YFSETQ. J gave up 1 base and V 7 bases, and 8 bases lay outside the gene matches. The CDR3 runs 14 residues. The CDR3 is CASHETGTSYEQYF. For the CDR3, the DNA is TGCGCCAGCCATGAGACAGGGACGTCCTACGAGCAGTACTTC.

In its sample, this clonotype was seen many times. This chain joins TRBV7-2 and TRBJ1-1; TRBD1 matches 7 bases. V lost 6 bases to trimming and J lost 5 bases; unmatched junction nucleotides: 6. From germline, CDR1 is SGHTA and CDR2 FQGNSA. The CDR3 covers 13 residues. This CDR3 is CASSGSGGTEAFF. The CDR3 DNA sequence: TGTGCCAGCAGTGGATCAGGGGGAACTGAAGCTTTCTTT.

This clonotype was seen only a few times. The conserved phenylalanine or tryptophan is not found at the CDR3 terminus, so this likely reflects a read error. The limits of the CDR3 on the DNA are not certain, so only TCRdb's listed CDR3 is given. CDR3 region: CASSRGYS. The V and J genes are TRBV9 and TRBJ1-6. Germline CDR1 and CDR2: SGDLS and YYNGEE. The CDR3 length is 8 residues, termini included.

V is TRBV20-1 and J is TRBJ1-4; perhaps TRBD1 as D (5 bases). Germline V CDR1 and CDR2: DFQATT, SNEGSKA (reference sequence). V was cut by 6 bases and J by 3 bases, with 14 bases left in between. CDR3 length: 14 amino acids. The CDR3 here is CSAGAVGSNEKLFF. The CDR3 DNA reads TGCAGTGCCGGGGCTGTGGGTTCTAATGAAAAACTGTTTTTT.

This clonotype was detected ten times or more. The chain uses TRBV11-2 and TRBJ2-7; the D gene is possibly TRBD2 (5 bases). Germline V gene sequence: CDR1 SGHAT, CDR2 FQNNGV. Between the trimmed V and J ends, which lost 6 bases and 0 bases, there was a span of 12 bases. The CDR3 runs 14 residues. CDR3 loop: CASSTGIPSYEQYF. The DNA for the CDR3 is TGTGCCAGCAGTACCGGGATTCCCTCCTACGAGCAGTACTTC. Full variable domain (outside the CDR3, taken from reference TRBV11-2 and TRBJ2-7): EAGVAQSPRYKIIEKRQSVAFWCNPISGHATLYWYQQILGQGPKLLIQFQNNGVVDDSQLPKDRFSAERLKGVDSTLKIQPAKLEDSAVYLCASSTGIPSYEQYFGPGTRLTVT.

This clonotype was seen repeatedly, ten times or more. The V call is TRBV20-1, the J call TRBJ1-1; D uncertain. The germline V and J ends were trimmed by 7 bases and 0 bases, with 24 bases remaining between them. The CDR3 runs to 17 residues. In germline, CDR1 is DFQATT, CDR2 SNEGSKA (reference sequence). The CDR3 coding sequence is TGCAGTGTCCGCCGGTGGGCCGGGAGGATGATGAACACTGAAGCTTTCTTT. Amino acids: CSVRRWAGRMMNTEAFF.

The chain has TRBV30 and TRBJ1-3, with unresolved D. V was cut by 0 bases and J by 1 base, with 7 bases left in between. Germline V gene lookup returns CDR1 GTSNPN and CDR2 SVGIG (reference sequence). The CDR3 is 14 residues long. DNA of the CDR3: TGTGCCTGGAGTGTGGTACAATCTGGAAACACCATATATTTT. This sequence encodes CAWSVVQSGNTIYF.

The V gene is TRBV6-4, the J gene TRBJ2-7; TRBD2 is a possible D gene (5 bases). This CDR3 contains 17 residues. Trimming removed 0 bases from V and 4 bases from J, with 19 bases in between. From germline, CDR1 is MRHNA and CDR2 SNTAGT. The CDR3 sequence is CASSDSQCGPWTYEQYF. The CDR3 region has the DNA TGTGCCAGCAGTGACTCCCAATGTGGTCCCTGGACTTACGAGCAGTACTTC.